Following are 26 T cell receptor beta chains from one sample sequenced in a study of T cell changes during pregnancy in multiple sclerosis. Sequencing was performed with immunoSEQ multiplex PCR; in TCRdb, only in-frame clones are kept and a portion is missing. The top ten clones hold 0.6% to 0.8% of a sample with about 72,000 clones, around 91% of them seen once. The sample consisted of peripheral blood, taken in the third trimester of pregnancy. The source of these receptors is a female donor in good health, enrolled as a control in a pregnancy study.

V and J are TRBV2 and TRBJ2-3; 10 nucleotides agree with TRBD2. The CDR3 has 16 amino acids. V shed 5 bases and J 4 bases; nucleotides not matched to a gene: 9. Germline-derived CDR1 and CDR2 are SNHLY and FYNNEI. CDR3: CASSNKLAGLSDTQYF. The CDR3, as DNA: TGTGCCAGCAGTAACAAACTAGCGGGGTTATCAGATACGCAGTATTTT.

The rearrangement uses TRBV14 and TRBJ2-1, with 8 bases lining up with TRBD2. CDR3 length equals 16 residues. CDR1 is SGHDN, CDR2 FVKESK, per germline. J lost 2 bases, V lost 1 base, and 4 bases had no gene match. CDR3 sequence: CASSQAAGDTYNEQFF. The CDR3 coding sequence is TGTGCCAGCAGCCAAGCAGCGGGGGATACCTACAATGAGCAGTTCTTC.

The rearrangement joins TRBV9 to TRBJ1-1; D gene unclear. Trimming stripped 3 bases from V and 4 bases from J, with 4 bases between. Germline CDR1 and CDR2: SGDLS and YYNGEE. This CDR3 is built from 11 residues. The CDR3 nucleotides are TGTGCCAGCAGCGACAGCACTGAAGCTTTCTTT. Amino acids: CASSDSTEAFF. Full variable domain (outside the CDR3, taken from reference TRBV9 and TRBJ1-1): DSGVTQTPKHLITATGQRVTLRCSPRSGDLSVYWYQQSLDQGLQFLIQYYNGEERAKGNILERFSAQQFPDLHSELNLSSLELGDSALYFCASSDSTEAFFGQGTRLTVV.

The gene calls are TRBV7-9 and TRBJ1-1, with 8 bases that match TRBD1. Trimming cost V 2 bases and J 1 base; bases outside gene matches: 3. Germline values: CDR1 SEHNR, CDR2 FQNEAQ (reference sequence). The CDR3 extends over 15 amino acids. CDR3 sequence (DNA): TGTGCCAGCAGCTTATCGGGGACAGGGAACACTGAAGCTTTCTTT. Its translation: CASSLSGTGNTEAFF. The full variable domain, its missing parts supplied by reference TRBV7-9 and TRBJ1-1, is DTGVSQNPRHKITKRGQNVTFRCDPISEHNRLYWYRQTLGQGPEFLTYFQNEAQLEKSRLLSDRFSAERPKGSFSTLEIQRTEQGDSAMYLCASSLSGTGNTEAFFGQGTRLTVV.

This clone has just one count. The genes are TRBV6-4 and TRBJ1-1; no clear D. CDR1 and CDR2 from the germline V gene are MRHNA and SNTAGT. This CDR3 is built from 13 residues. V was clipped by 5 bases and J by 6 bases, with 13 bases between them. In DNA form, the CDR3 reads TGTGCCAGCAGTCCCTCCGGGGTTTCTGAAGCTTTCTTT. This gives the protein CASSPSGVSEAFF.

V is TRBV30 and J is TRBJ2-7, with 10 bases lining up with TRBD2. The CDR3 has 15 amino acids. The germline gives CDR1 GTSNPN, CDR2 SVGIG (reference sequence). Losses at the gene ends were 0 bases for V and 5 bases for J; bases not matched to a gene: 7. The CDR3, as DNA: TGTGCCTGGAGTGTATACCTAGCGGGAGCAGACGAGCAGTACTTC. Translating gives CAWSVYLAGADEQYF.

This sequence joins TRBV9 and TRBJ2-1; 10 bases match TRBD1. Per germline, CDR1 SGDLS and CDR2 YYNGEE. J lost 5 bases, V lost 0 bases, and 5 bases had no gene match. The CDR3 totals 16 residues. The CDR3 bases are TGTGCCAGCAGCGTAGACCGGGACAGGGGCGACAATGAGCAGTTCTTC. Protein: CASSVDRDRGDNEQFF.

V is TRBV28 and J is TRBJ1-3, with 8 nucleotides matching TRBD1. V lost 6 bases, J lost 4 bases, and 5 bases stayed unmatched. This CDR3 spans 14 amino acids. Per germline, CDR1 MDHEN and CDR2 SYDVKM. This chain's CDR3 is CASRETGEGNTIYF. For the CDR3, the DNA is TGTGCCAGCAGGGAGACAGGGGAAGGAAACACCATATATTTT. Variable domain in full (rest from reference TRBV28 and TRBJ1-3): DVKVTQSSRYLVKRTGEKVFLECVQDMDHENMFWYRQDPGLGLRLIYFSYDVKMKEKGDIPEGYSVSREKKERFSLILESASTNQTSMYLCASRETGEGNTIYFGEGSWLTVV.

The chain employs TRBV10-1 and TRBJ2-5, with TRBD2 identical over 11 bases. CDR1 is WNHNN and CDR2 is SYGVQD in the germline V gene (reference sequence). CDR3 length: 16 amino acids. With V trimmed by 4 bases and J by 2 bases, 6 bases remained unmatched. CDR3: CASSGALAGGQETQYF. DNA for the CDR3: TGCGCCAGCAGTGGTGCGCTAGCGGGAGGACAAGAGACCCAGTACTTC.

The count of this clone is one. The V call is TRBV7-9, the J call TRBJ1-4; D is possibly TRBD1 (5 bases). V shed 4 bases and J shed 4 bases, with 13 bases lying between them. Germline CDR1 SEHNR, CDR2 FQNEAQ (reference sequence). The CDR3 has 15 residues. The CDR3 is CASSWTQTVNEKLFF. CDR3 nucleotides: TGTGCCAGCAGCTGGACCCAGACAGTTAATGAAAAACTGTTTTTT.

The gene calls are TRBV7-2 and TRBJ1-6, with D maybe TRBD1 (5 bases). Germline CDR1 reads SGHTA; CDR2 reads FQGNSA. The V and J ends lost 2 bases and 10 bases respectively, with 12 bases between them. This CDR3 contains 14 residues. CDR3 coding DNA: TGTGCCAGCAGCTTAAGCCCGGGGGAGTCACCCCTCCACTTT. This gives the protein CASSLSPGESPLHF. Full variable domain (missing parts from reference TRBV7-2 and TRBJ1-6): GAGVSQSPSNKVTEKGKDVELRCDPISGHTALYWYRQSLGQGLEFLIYFQGNSAPDKSGLPSDRFSAERTGGSVSTLTIQRTQQEDSAVYLCASSLSPGESPLHFGNGTRLTVT.

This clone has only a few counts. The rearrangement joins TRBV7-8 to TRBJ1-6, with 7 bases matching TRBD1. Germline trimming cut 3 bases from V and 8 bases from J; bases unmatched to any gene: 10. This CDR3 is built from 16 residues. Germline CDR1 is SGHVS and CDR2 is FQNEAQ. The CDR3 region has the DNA TGTGCCAGCAGCTTTGGCCTAACAGGGGTAGATTCACCCCTCCACTTT. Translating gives CASSFGLTGVDSPLHF.

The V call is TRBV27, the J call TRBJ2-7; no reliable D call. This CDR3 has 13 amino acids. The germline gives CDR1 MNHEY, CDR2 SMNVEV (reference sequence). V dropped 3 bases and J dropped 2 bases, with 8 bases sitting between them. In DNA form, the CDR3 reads TGTGCCAGCAGTTTCAGGTCCCCCTACGAGCAGTACTTC. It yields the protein CASSFRSPYEQYF.

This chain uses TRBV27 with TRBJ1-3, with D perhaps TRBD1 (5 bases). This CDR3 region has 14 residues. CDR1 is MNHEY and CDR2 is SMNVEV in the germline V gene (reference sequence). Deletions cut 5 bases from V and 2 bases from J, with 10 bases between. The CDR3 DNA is TGTGCCAGCAGTCAACGGGGGACTGGAAACACCATATATTTT. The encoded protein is CASSQRGTGNTIYF.

The CDR3 spells CASSYEDRQNTEAFF. Written as DNA, the CDR3 is TGTGCCAGCAGTTATGAGGACAGGCAGAACACTGAAGCTTTCTTT. The gene calls are TRBV6-5 and TRBJ1-1, with 7 nucleotides matching TRBD1. Germline CDR1 and CDR2: MNHEY and SVGAGI. Unmatched junction bases numbered 5, after V lost 3 bases and J lost 1 base. This CDR3 is 15 amino acids long.

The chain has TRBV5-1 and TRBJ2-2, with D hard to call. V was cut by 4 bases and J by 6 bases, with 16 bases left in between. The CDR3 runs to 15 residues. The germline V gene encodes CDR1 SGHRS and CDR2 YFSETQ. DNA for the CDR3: TGCGCCAGCAGCCTGGAGATAGCCCGGGCCGGGGAGCTGTTTTTT. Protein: CASSLEIARAGELFF.

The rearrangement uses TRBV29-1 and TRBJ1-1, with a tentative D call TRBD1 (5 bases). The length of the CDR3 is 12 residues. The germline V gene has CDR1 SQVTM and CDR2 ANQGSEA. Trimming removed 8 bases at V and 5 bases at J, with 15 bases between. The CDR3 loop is CSIWQGKTEAFF. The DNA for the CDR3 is TGCAGCATCTGGCAGGGAAAGACTGAAGCTTTCTTT. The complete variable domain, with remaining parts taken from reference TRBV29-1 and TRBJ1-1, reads SAVISQKPSRDICQRGTSLTIQCQVDSQVTMMFWYRQQPGQSLTLIATANQGSEATYESGFVIDKFPISRPNLTFSTLTVSNMSPEDSSIYLCSIWQGKTEAFFGQGTRLTVV.

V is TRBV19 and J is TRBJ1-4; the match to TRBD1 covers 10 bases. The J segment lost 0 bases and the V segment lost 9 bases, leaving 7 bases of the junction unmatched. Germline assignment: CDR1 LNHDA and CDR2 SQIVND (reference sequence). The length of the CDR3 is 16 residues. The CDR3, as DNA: TGTGCCAGCCGGGACAGGGGACGTGCAACTAATGAAAAACTGTTTTTT. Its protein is CASRDRGRATNEKLFF.

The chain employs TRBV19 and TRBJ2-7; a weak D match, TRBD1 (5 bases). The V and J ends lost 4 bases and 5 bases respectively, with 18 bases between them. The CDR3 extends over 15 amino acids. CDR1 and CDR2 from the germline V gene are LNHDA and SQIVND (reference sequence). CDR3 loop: CASSRGRVNKDEQYF. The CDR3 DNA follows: TGTGCCAGTAGTAGGGGCAGGGTGAACAAGGACGAGCAGTACTTC. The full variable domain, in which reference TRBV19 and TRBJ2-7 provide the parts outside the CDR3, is DGGITQSPKYLFRKEGQNVTLSCEQNLNHDAMYWYRQDPGQGLRLIYYSQIVNDFQKGDIAEGYSVSREKKESFPLTVTSAQKNPTAFYLCASSRGRVNKDEQYFGPGTRLTVT.

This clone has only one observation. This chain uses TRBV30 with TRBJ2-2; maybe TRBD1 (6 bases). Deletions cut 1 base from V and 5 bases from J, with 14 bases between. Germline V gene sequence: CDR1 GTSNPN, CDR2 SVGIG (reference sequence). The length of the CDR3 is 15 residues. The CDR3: CAWSGGHKGTGELFF. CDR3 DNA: TGTGCCTGGAGTGGGGGGCACAAGGGGACCGGGGAGCTGTTTTTT.

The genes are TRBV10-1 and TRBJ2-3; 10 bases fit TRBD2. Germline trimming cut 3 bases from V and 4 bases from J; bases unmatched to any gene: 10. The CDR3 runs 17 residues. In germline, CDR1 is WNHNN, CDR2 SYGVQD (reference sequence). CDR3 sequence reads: CASSDVPSGRRADTQYF. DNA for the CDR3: TGCGCCAGCAGTGATGTTCCTAGCGGGAGACGTGCAGATACGCAGTATTTT.

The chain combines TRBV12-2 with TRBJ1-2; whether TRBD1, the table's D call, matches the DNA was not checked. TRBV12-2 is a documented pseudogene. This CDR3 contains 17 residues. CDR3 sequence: CASRLWGQGRFNYGYTF. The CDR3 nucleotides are TGTGCAAGTCGCTTATGGGGACAGGGAAGGTTTAACTATGGCTACACCTTC.

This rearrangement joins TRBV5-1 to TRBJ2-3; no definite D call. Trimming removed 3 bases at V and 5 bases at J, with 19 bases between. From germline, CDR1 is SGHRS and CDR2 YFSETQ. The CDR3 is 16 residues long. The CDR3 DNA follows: TGCGCCAGCAGCTCTGCTCTCAATCCCGCGCTAGATACGCAGTATTTT. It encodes CASSSALNPALDTQYF.

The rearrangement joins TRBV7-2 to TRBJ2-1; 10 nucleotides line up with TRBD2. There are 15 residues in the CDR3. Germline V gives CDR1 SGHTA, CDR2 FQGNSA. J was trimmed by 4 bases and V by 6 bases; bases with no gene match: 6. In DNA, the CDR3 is TGTGCCAGCAGTTATACTAGCGGGGCGTACAATGAGCAGTTCTTC. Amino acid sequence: CASSYTSGAYNEQFF.

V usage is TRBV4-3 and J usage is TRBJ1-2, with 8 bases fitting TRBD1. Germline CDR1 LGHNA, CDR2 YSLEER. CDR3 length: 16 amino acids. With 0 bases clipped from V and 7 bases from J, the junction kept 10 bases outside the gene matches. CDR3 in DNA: TGCGCCAGCAGCCAAGATAGGACAGGGATTTATATTGGCTACACCTTC. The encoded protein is CASSQDRTGIYIGYTF.

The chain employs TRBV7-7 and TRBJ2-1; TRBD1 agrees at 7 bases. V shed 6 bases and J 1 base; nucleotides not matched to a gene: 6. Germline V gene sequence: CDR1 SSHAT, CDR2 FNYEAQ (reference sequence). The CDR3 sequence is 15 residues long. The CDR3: CASSHDRVSYNEQFF. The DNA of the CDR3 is TGTGCCAGCAGTCACGACAGGGTATCCTACAATGAGCAGTTCTTC.